This entry concerns a single TCR beta chain. Unique molecular identifiers were incorporated when the TCRbeta library was constructed. One entry per CDR3 protein, called by TCRdb with MiXCR from the PCR reads. Altogether roughly 300,000 distinct CDR3 sequences are present, 10% to 13% being singletons, with the ten largest covering under 3%. These data come from a study of T-cell reconstitution after alpha-beta-depleted transplantation in children. This CDR3 has 13 residues. Trimming shortened V by 7 bases and J by 4 bases, and 13 bases separated the two germline ends. The source is a human donor who donated a stem cell graft to a child with acute lymphoblastic leukemia. Sequenced material: PBMCs from the stem cell graft donor, taken from the stem cell graft. The genes are TRBV12-3 or TRBV12-4 and TRBJ1-2; D remains ambiguous. CDR3 bases: TGTGCCAGCACCAGTCGGGGAGGCTATGGCTACACCTTC. Translation gives CASTSRGGYGYTF.